One T cell receptor (beta chain) is described in this entry. What it binds is unknown. The sample belongs to a study of beta chain features in type 1 diabetes. Expressed TCRB transcripts were sequenced after all isolated RNA was converted to cDNA. Measured with immunoSEQ multiplex PCR; TCRdb has only the in-frame clones, and not every one. The data hold 300,000 or so clones, with around 9.7% observed a single time. Each donor gave one heparinised blood draw averaging about 110 mL. Study observations and caveats: Type 1 diabetes patients had fewer VDJ junction insertions and more deletions. Across all four CD4+ subsets, people with type 1 diabetes showed modestly shorter TCRB CDR3s.

This TCR came from a man aged 30 to 39 with type 1 diabetes. Sequenced input: central memory CD4+ T cells from blood.

The CDR3 spells CASWDSQNTEAFF. DNA for the CDR3: TGCGCCAGCTGGGACAGTCAGAACACTGAAGCTTTCTTT. V usage is TRBV5-1 and J usage is TRBJ1-1, with 7 bases that match TRBD1. There are 13 residues in the CDR3. V trimming: 7 bases; J trimming: 1 base; junction bases outside the gene matches: 4. CDR1 and CDR2 from the germline V gene are SGHRS and YFSETQ.